This T cell receptor beta chain was profiled in a study of blood T cell repertoires in COVID-19. At the level of the study: PBMCs, B-cell-depleted T cells, or T cells provided the cDNA or gDNA that made up the material.

Trimming removed 0 bases at V and 1 base at J, with 6 bases between. The CDR3 has 15 residues. Germline V CDR1 and CDR2: MGHRA, YSYEKL. In the original analysis: Scientists estimated how many nucleated cells there were by amplifying reference gene primers. Data came from immunoSEQ multiplex PCR; TCRdb stores just in-frame clones and leaves some out. From that table come the V and J calls and clone size; the DNA was used to work out D and trimming. The sample records some 460,000 clones, about 89% being singletons. The rearrangement joins TRBV4-1 to TRBJ2-2; no reliable D call. This sequence was found in a young woman with acute or convalescent COVID-19. Specimen: peripheral blood. CDR3 DNA sequence: TGCGCCAGCAGCCAAGATAGACTGAACACCGGGGAGCTGTTTTTT. It codes for CASSQDRLNTGELFF.